The text below deals with one T cell receptor beta chain. Antigen: not known. The record originates from a study of post-analysis software for immune sequencing data. Study-wide context: The study covered relapsing-remitting, secondary progressive and progressive-relapsing courses of multiple sclerosis.

Per germline, CDR1 MGHRA and CDR2 YSYEKL. The CDR3 consists of 14 residues. J was trimmed by 5 bases and V by 1 base; bases with no gene match: 3. Prepared libraries of TCR beta cDNA carried unique molecular identifiers. From the PCR reads, TCRdb called clonotypes with MiXCR, one entry per CDR3 protein. Of approximately 660,000 distinct CDR3 sequences listed, approximately 60% are singletons. Study observations and caveats: Those with multiple sclerosis, the patient group, showed significantly lower normalized Chao1 diversity than controls. Compared with controls, patients had more of about 5 TRBV segments, including TRBV5-6, TRBV5-1 and TRBV20-1.

The TCR sequence derives from a girl aged 2 to 9 with multiple sclerosis. Sequencing used blood. The chain has TRBV4-1 and TRBJ2-7, with 9 bases aligning to TRBD2. The CDR3 reads CASSQGLAVHEQYF. CDR3 DNA sequence: TGCGCCAGCAGCCAAGGACTAGCGGTCCACGAGCAGTACTTC.